The 7 T cell receptor delta chains below come from one sample, sequenced in a study of gamma-delta chains in newborns, infants, children. TCRdb ran CATT on the reads. The repertoire includes thousands of delta-chain clones, approximately 2% of them detected once, and around 13% sits in the top ten. Input material: blood. The receptor set was obtained from a child who was a newborn, infant or young child, either healthy, febrile or measles-vaccinated (not recorded which).

About this clone itself: The protein given by TCRdb reflects a much larger clone and differs at residue 9 from this DNA's translation, likely from a read error; the protein shown is the DNA's translation. The chain recombines TRDV2 with TRDJ3, with TRDD3 matching over 9 bases. V was clipped by 3 bases and J by 0 bases; unmatched bases: 11. The CDR3 has 20 amino acids. The V gene's germline CDR1 is GEAIGNYY and CDR2 EKD. The CDR3 reads CACDRTGGPVSSWDTRQMFF. In DNA form, the CDR3 reads TGTGCCTGTGACCGTACTGGGGGACCTGTAAGCTCCTGGGACACCCGACAGATGTTTTTC.

This clone turned up a few times. The protein TCRdb gives is from a much larger clone and does not agree with this DNA's translation at residue 3, likely a read error; the protein shown here comes from the DNA. The genes are TRDV1 and TRDJ1, with a weak D call TRDD3 (6 bases). This CDR3 region has 15 residues. The germline gives CDR1 TSWWSYY, CDR2 QGS. CDR3 loop: CAPGELCPRTDKLIF. For the CDR3, the DNA is TGTGCTCCTGGGGAACTTTGTCCTAGAACCGATAAACTCATCTTT.

This clone is a singleton in its sample. The chain couples TRDV2 to TRDJ3; D perhaps matches TRDD3 (6 bases). The V gene lost 1 base and the J gene lost 0 bases, with 15 bases spanning the gap. The CDR3 covers 19 residues. Looked up from germline, CDR1 is GEAIGNYY and CDR2 is EKD. As DNA, the CDR3 is TGTGCCTGTGACACGAACTGGGACCCTAGCTCCTGGGACACCCGACAGATGTTTTTC. Encoded protein: CACDTNWDPSSWDTRQMFF.

This clone was observed at least ten times. A far more abundant clone sits one base away, making this likely a read error. The V call is TRDV2, the J call TRDJ3, with 10 bases that match TRDD3. This CDR3 region has 20 residues. Germline V lookup: CDR1 GEAIGNYY, CDR2 EKD. The CDR3 region is CARDRTGGSVSSWDTRQMFF. CDR3 nucleotides: TGTGCCCGTGACCGTACTGGGGGATCTGTAAGCTCCTGGGACACCCGACAGATGTTTTTC.

In this sample, this clone turned up a few times. One base separates it from a far larger clone, so it is likely a read error. The sample contains more than one DNA sequence encoding this CDR3. V usage is TRDV2 and J usage is TRDJ3, with 9 bases matching TRDD3. V was clipped by 3 bases and J by 1 base; unmatched bases: 3. CDR1 is GEAIGNYY, CDR2 EKD, per germline. CDR3 size: 17 residues. Here the CDR3 DNA reads TGTGCCTGTGACGAGCTGGGGGATTCCTGGGACACCCGACAGATGTTTTTC. Translation gives CACDELGDSWDTRQMFF.

This clone has a handful of counts. A read error is the likely source, as a far larger clone sits one nucleotide away. This rearrangement joins TRDV2 to TRDJ3; 13 nucleotides align to TRDD3. The CDR3 contains 19 residues. Looked up from germline, CDR1 is GEAIGNYY and CDR2 is EKD. CDR3: CACDILGDTSSRDTRQMFF. The CDR3, as DNA: TGTGCCTGTGACATACTGGGGGATACGAGCTCCCGGGACACCCGACAGATGTTTTTC.

This clone was counted a few times. A far more abundant clone sits one base away, making this likely a read error. The same CDR3 can be traced to other DNA sequences in this sample. The rearrangement links TRDV2 to TRDJ3; 8 bases line up with TRDD3. Germline loops: CDR1 GEAIGNYY, CDR2 EKD. The CDR3 consists of 18 residues. The DNA for the CDR3 is TGTGCCTGTGACTTACTGGGGGCTACCGCCTGGGATACCCGACAGATGTTTTTC. Protein: CACDLLGATAWDTRQMFF.